This section outlines one TCR beta chain sequence together with its context. The record originates from a study of blood T cell repertoires in COVID-19. Whole-study context: Material from acute and convalescent COVID-19 was sourced from the United States, Italy and Spain. Sources were T cells, B-cell-depleted T cells, or PBMCs; the material itself was cDNA or gDNA.

The CDR3 runs to 15 residues. Generated by immunoSEQ multiplex PCR, the TCRdb table keeps only in-frame clones and is missing some. The sample contains more than 25,000 clones, about 89% of which appear only once. This chain connects TRBV12-2 to TRBJ1-4; TRBD1 is taken as the D call from the table, unchecked against the DNA. TRBV12-2 is termed a pseudogene. The sequenced sample consisted of peripheral blood. The receptor was derived from a human donor in a cohort sampled during active COVID-19. The DNA of the CDR3 is TGTGCAAGTCGCAGGACAGGCAAAACTAATGAAAAACTGTTTTTT. It codes for CASRRTGKTNEKLFF.